This TCR beta chain was identified in a study of cytomegalovirus exposure and HLA in healthy donors. General study findings and limits: One later analysis, an examination of the roughly 130 validation repertoires, found that first-cohort TCR clusters tended to co-occur in them. A few CMV-associated chains proved CMV antigen-specific in vitro. There were 160 or so TCR beta chains listed as cytomegalovirus-associated.

Clones were sequenced by immunoSEQ multiplex PCR, and TCRdb holds only the in-frame ones, with some missing. The data show roughly 120,000 clones, with around nine tenths seen just once and roughly 4.4% held by the top ten. About this clone itself: Its antigen remains unknown.

Germline CDR1 reads SQVTM; CDR2 reads ANQGSEA. This CDR3 is 13 amino acids long. Trimming shortened V by 6 bases and J by 3 bases, and 14 bases separated the two germline ends. V is TRBV29-1 and J is TRBJ1-1; D gene ambiguous. What was sequenced was PBMCs. The clonotype was recovered from a man aged 18 to 30 in good health and CMV-seropositive. CDR3 region: CSVQIGQDTEAFF. CDR3 nucleotide sequence: TGCAGCGTCCAAATAGGTCAGGACACTGAAGCTTTCTTT.